This TCR beta chain came from a study of blood T cell repertoires in COVID-19. Study at large: Specimens from acute and convalescent COVID-19 originated in the United States, Italy and Spain. Sources were T cells, B-cell-depleted T cells, or PBMCs; the material itself was cDNA or gDNA.

Using immunoSEQ multiplex PCR, the repertoire was profiled, and TCRdb retains in-frame clones only, with some absent. The sample lists 55,000 to 65,000 clones; roughly 80% were seen once. This receptor was taken from a human donor in a cohort sampled during active COVID-19. The sequenced sample was peripheral blood.

CDR3 region: CADGQGATDTQYF. CDR3 bases: TGTGCCGATGGACAGGGGGCGACAGATACGCAGTATTTT. The V call is TRBV2, the J call TRBJ2-3, with TRBD1 identical over 11 bases. The germline V gene encodes CDR1 SNHLY and CDR2 FYNNEI. Trimming cost V 11 bases and J 3 bases; bases outside gene matches: 4. This CDR3 region has 13 residues.